Below are 28 T cell receptor beta chains sequenced from a single sample in a study of cytomegalovirus exposure and HLA in healthy donors. Using immunoSEQ multiplex PCR, the repertoire was profiled, and TCRdb retains in-frame clones only, with some absent. The repertoire holds about 160,000 clones, with about nine tenths as singletons. The sequenced sample was PBMCs. The receptors originated from a woman younger than 35 in good health and CMV-seropositive.

CDR3: CASSQTWTGAHEQYF. In DNA, the CDR3 is TGCGCCAGCAGCCAAACCTGGACAGGAGCCCACGAGCAGTACTTC. The rearrangement uses TRBV4-1 and TRBJ2-7; 7 bases map to TRBD1. The CDR3 sequence is 15 residues long. Trimming took 2 bases from V and 5 from J; bases not matched to a gene: 9. Germline loops: CDR1 MGHRA, CDR2 YSYEKL.

This chain links TRBV30 with TRBJ1-1; D is unresolved. Per the germline V gene, CDR1 is GTSNPN and CDR2 is SVGIG (reference sequence). CDR3 length: 13 amino acids. V was shortened by 3 bases and J by 2 bases, with 10 bases between the two germline ends. CDR3 region: CAWRRQLNTEAFF. CDR3 nucleotide sequence: TGTGCCTGGAGAAGACAATTAAACACTGAAGCTTTCTTT.

The table lists this clone with a count of one. The chain's CDR3 is CATIDRGSGNTIYF. Here the CDR3 DNA reads TGTGCCACCATAGACAGGGGTAGTGGAAACACCATATATTTT. V is TRBV6-5 and J is TRBJ1-3; 8 nucleotides match TRBD1. CDR1 is MNHEY and CDR2 is SVGAGI in the germline V gene. J was trimmed by 3 bases and V by 10 bases; bases with no gene match: 8. This CDR3 has 14 amino acids.

The chain uses TRBV13 and TRBJ2-2, with TRBD2 matching 7 bases. The germline gives CDR1 PRHDT, CDR2 FYEKMQ (reference sequence). The CDR3 has 17 residues. V lost 7 bases and J lost 1; bases outside the gene matches: 12. CDR3 in amino acids: CASTKNTGTKNTGELFF. In nucleotides, the CDR3 is TGTGCCAGCACCAAAAATACCGGGACTAAGAACACCGGGGAGCTGTTTTTT.

The chain uses TRBV20-1 and TRBJ2-5; D gene uncertain. Germline V lookup: CDR1 DFQATT, CDR2 SNEGSKA (reference sequence). This CDR3 spans 10 amino acids. The V gene lost 6 bases and the J gene lost 7 bases, with 9 bases spanning the gap. Written as DNA, the CDR3 is TGCAGTGCATCGCTTAGGACCCAGTACTTC. Translated: CSASLRTQYF.

The rearrangement joins TRBV28 to TRBJ2-7; TRBD2 agrees at 11 bases. With V trimmed by 5 bases and J by 2 bases, 2 bases remained unmatched. CDR3 length equals 14 residues. The V gene's germline CDR1 is MDHEN and CDR2 SYDVKM. CDR3 protein: CASSLAGGPYEQYF. For the CDR3, the DNA is TGTGCCAGCAGTCTAGCGGGAGGTCCCTACGAGCAGTACTTC. Full variable domain (remainder filled in from reference TRBV28 and TRBJ2-7): DVKVTQSSRYLVKRTGEKVFLECVQDMDHENMFWYRQDPGLGLRLIYFSYDVKMKEKGDIPEGYSVSREKKERFSLILESASTNQTSMYLCASSLAGGPYEQYFGPGTRLTVT.

The chain recombines TRBV4-2 with TRBJ2-3; 7 bases fit TRBD2. Germline V gives CDR1 LGHNA, CDR2 YNFKEQ. The V and J ends lost 2 bases and 4 bases, in that order; junction bases with no gene match: 9. The CDR3 contains 16 residues. This CDR3 is CASSQTGDSGADTQYF. DNA for the CDR3: TGTGCCAGCAGCCAAACAGGAGACAGCGGGGCAGATACGCAGTATTTT.

V gene TRBV29-1 combines with J gene TRBJ2-7, with 11 bases matching TRBD2. CDR1 is SQVTM and CDR2 is ANQGSEA in the germline V gene. V shed 3 bases, J shed 4 bases, and the junction held 5 bases outside the gene matches. This CDR3 spans 14 amino acids. CDR3 nucleotides: TGCAGCGTTGATGCCGGGACTAGCGGATACGAGCAGTACTTC. Translated, it gives CSVDAGTSGYEQYF.

Here the CDR3 reads CASSLNFLSSGNTIYF. The CDR3 coding sequence is TGCGCCAGCAGCTTGAATTTCTTGAGCTCTGGAAACACCATATATTTT. The rearrangement joins TRBV5-1 to TRBJ1-3; D remains ambiguous. V was clipped by 1 base and J by 0 bases, with 11 bases between them. Germline CDR1 is SGHRS and CDR2 is YFSETQ. The CDR3 covers 16 residues.

The chain recombines TRBV5-4 with TRBJ2-5; 10 bases line up with TRBD2. J lost 3 bases, V lost 3 bases, and 8 bases had no gene match. Germline V gives CDR1 SGHNT, CDR2 YYREEE (reference sequence). This CDR3 has 16 residues. The CDR3 DNA sequence: TGTGCCAGCAGCTCCGGACTAGCGGTATTTGAAGAGACCCAGTACTTC. Translated: CASSSGLAVFEETQYF.

The rearrangement joins TRBV6-1 to TRBJ2-1, with D perhaps matching TRBD2 (5 bases). Per germline, CDR1 MNHNS and CDR2 SASEGT. The CDR3 runs 13 residues. Trimming pared 10 bases from V and 4 bases from J, leaving 14 bases between. CDR3 loop: CAIPARGYNEQFF. The CDR3 coding sequence is TGTGCCATACCGGCACGGGGTTACAATGAGCAGTTCTTC.

This chain uses TRBV7-9 with TRBJ1-3; maybe TRBD1 (5 bases). Germline CDR1 and CDR2: SEHNR and FQNEAQ (reference sequence). The CDR3 loop spans 15 amino acids. Trimming removed 1 base at V and 4 bases at J, with 11 bases between. The CDR3 sequence is CASSLGPGEGNTIYF. As DNA, the CDR3 is TGTGCCAGCAGCTTAGGACCGGGGGAAGGAAACACCATATATTTT.

The J gene is TRBJ1-4, the V gene TRBV11-3; D might be TRBD1 (5 bases). CDR3 length: 15 amino acids. The V and J ends lost 5 bases and 4 bases respectively, with 14 bases between them. The germline CDR1 and CDR2 sequences are SGHNT and YENEEA. The CDR3 reads CASSPVGGGNEKLFF. CDR3 nucleotides: TGTGCCAGCAGCCCTGTTGGGGGAGGTAATGAAAAACTGTTTTTT. The complete variable domain, with remaining parts taken from reference TRBV11-3 and TRBJ1-4, reads EAGVVQSPRYKIIEKKQPVAFWCNPISGHNTLYWYLQNLGQGPELLIRYENEEAVDDSQLPKDRFSAERLKGVDSTLKIQPAELGDSAVYLCASSPVGGGNEKLFFGSGTQLSVL.

The chain combines TRBV28 with TRBJ1-5, with 8 bases lining up with TRBD1. V lost 5 bases, J lost 5 bases, and 14 bases stayed unmatched. This CDR3 spans 17 amino acids. CDR1 and CDR2 (germline): MDHEN, SYDVKM. CDR3 sequence: CASSPGQGGGGYQPQHF. CDR3 nucleotide sequence: TGTGCCAGCAGTCCTGGACAGGGAGGAGGGGGCTATCAGCCCCAGCATTTT.

The chain employs TRBV25-1 and TRBJ2-2, with 8 bases that match TRBD1. Unmatched junction bases numbered 6, after V lost 3 bases and J lost 3 bases. The germline CDR1 and CDR2 sequences are MGHDK and SYGVNS. The CDR3 spans 16 residues. Here the CDR3 DNA reads TGTGCCAGCAGTGACCGACAGGGGTTGGACACCGGGGAGCTGTTTTTT. The encoded protein is CASSDRQGLDTGELFF.

This chain connects TRBV11-2 to TRBJ2-5; TRBD2 agrees at 11 bases. Germline trimming cut 3 bases from V and 2 bases from J; bases unmatched to any gene: 2. From germline, CDR1 is SGHAT and CDR2 FQNNGV. This CDR3 is 15 amino acids long. DNA of the CDR3: TGTGCCAGCAGCTTTCTAGCGGGAGGTCAAGAGACCCAGTACTTC. It specifies CASSFLAGGQETQYF.

V is TRBV2 and J is TRBJ1-4, with 9 bases aligning to TRBD1. J lost 7 bases, V lost 3 bases, and 6 bases had no gene match. Germline-derived CDR1 and CDR2 are SNHLY and FYNNEI. This CDR3 spans 15 amino acids. For the CDR3, the DNA is TGTGCCAGCAGTGATGTGGGGACAGGGTCTGAAAAACTGTTTTTT. Protein product: CASSDVGTGSEKLFF.

In its sample, this clone was seen a few times. This sequence joins TRBV25-1 and TRBJ2-7; maybe TRBD1 (6 bases). Germline CDR1 reads MGHDK; CDR2 reads SYGVNS. V was cut by 6 bases and J by 0 bases, with 21 bases left in between. This CDR3 spans 17 amino acids. CDR3 in DNA: TGTGCCAGCAGGGGTTATCAGGACAGAAAGAGCTCCTACGAGCAGTACTTC. Translating it yields CASRGYQDRKSSYEQYF.

The chain links TRBV30 to TRBJ2-3; TRBD2 agrees at 7 bases. Germline V gene data show CDR1 as GTSNPN and CDR2 as SVGIG (reference sequence). Germline trimming cut 8 bases from V and 5 bases from J; bases unmatched to any gene: 13. The CDR3 runs 14 residues. CDR3 amino acids: CAGGGLPAGDTQYF. The DNA of the CDR3 is TGTGCCGGCGGGGGACTTCCCGCGGGAGATACGCAGTATTTT. The complete variable domain, with remaining parts taken from reference TRBV30 and TRBJ2-3, reads SQTIHQWPATLVQPVGSPLSLECTVEGTSNPNLYWYRQAAGRGLQLLFYSVGIGQISSEVPQNLSASRPQDRQFILSSKKLLLSDSGFYLCAGGGLPAGDTQYFGPGTRLTVL.

Worth noting for this clone: Other DNA variants within this sample encode the same CDR3. The V call is TRBV9, the J call TRBJ2-3, with 7 bases fitting TRBD1. Germline V lookup: CDR1 SGDLS, CDR2 YYNGEE. The CDR3 is 15 amino acids. Trimming cost V 1 base and J 1 base; bases outside gene matches: 3. For the CDR3, the DNA is TGTGCCAGCAGCGTATCAGGGGGTGGCACAGATACGCAGTATTTT. As protein: CASSVSGGGTDTQYF.

This rearrangement joins TRBV2 to TRBJ1-4; D possibly corresponds to TRBD1 (6 bases). The CDR3 runs 13 residues. Trimming left V 7 bases short and J 8 bases short, with 14 bases between. Germline V gene sequence: CDR1 SNHLY, CDR2 FYNNEI. CDR3 loop: CASNLQGYEKLFF. CDR3 sequence (DNA): TGTGCCAGCAACTTACAGGGTTACGAAAAACTGTTTTTT.

The CDR3 DNA reads TGTGCCAGCAGCTCGGGACTTTTGGAGGGCGAGCAGTACTTC. It yields the protein CASSSGLLEGEQYF. This chain joins TRBV5-4 and TRBJ2-7, with D tentatively TRBD2 (6 bases). This CDR3 is built from 14 residues. Per the germline V gene, CDR1 is SGHNT and CDR2 is YYREEE (reference sequence). The germline V and J ends were trimmed by 3 bases and 6 bases, with 16 bases remaining between them.

V and J are TRBV12-2 and TRBJ2-7; the table assigns TRBD1, which was not confirmed against the DNA. TRBV12-2 is tagged as a pseudogene. There are 14 residues in the CDR3. The CDR3 DNA reads TGTGCAAGTCGCTTAGCGCCGACAGGGAGCGAGCAGTACTTC. This sequence encodes CASRLAPTGSEQYF.

The rearrangement links TRBV30 to TRBJ2-7; D call uncertain. Germline CDR1 and CDR2: GTSNPN and SVGIG (reference sequence). The V end lost 3 bases, the J end lost 0 bases, and 9 bases lay between the germline ends. This CDR3 has 13 residues. The CDR3 here is CAWSHSSSYEQYF. In DNA, the CDR3 is TGTGCCTGGAGCCATAGTAGCTCCTACGAGCAGTACTTC.

The rearrangement uses TRBV25-1 and TRBJ2-5; D possibly corresponds to TRBD1 (6 bases). The CDR3 covers 15 residues. V was pared by 2 bases and J by 4 bases, with 14 bases between. Germline assignment: CDR1 MGHDK and CDR2 SYGVNS. CDR3 in DNA: TGTGCCAGCAGTGAAAGCGGCCGGGACACAGAGACCCAGTACTTC. Its protein is CASSESGRDTETQYF.

To note about this clone: This sample also contains other DNA sequences that code for the same CDR3. V is TRBV7-2 and J is TRBJ1-1; D is possibly TRBD1 (5 bases). Per germline, CDR1 SGHTA and CDR2 FQGNSA. V dropped 4 bases and J dropped 1 base, with 7 bases sitting between them. The CDR3 consists of 13 residues. CDR3 nucleotides: TGTGCCAGCAGCTCCGACAGGAACACTGAAGCTTTCTTT. It codes for CASSSDRNTEAFF.

The chain uses TRBV23-1 and TRBJ2-5, with a weak D call TRBD2 (5 bases). TRBV23-1 belongs to the ORF category, with a function that is uncertain. CDR3 length: 13 residues. V was trimmed by 8 bases and J by 1 base, leaving 11 bases between them. CDR3 nucleotide sequence: TGCGCCAGCCCGACGGGGTTCCAAGAGACCCAGTACTTC. Its translation: CASPTGFQETQYF.

The CDR3 sequence is CASSYSTAGGEKLFF. CDR3 bases: TGTGCCAGCAGTTACTCGACAGCCGGGGGAGAAAAACTGTTTTTT. The chain recombines TRBV6-5 with TRBJ1-4; D is perhaps TRBD1 (5 bases). V dropped 0 bases and J dropped 8 bases, with 13 bases sitting between them. Germline CDR1 MNHEY, CDR2 SVGAGI. This CDR3 region has 15 residues.